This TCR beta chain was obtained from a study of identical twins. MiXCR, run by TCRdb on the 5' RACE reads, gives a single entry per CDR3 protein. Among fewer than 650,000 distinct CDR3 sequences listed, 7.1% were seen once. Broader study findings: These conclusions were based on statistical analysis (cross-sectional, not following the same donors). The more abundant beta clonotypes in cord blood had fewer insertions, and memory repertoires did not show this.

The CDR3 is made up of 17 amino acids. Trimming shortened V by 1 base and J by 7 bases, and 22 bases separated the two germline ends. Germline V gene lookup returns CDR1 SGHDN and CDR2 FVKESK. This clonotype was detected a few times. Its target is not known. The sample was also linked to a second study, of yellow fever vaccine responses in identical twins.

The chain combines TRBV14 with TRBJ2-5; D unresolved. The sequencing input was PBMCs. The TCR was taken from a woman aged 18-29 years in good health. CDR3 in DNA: TGTGCCAGCAGCCAAGGCTCACAAATAGGCAGGCCGTGGACCCAGTACTTC. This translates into CASSQGSQIGRPWTQYF.